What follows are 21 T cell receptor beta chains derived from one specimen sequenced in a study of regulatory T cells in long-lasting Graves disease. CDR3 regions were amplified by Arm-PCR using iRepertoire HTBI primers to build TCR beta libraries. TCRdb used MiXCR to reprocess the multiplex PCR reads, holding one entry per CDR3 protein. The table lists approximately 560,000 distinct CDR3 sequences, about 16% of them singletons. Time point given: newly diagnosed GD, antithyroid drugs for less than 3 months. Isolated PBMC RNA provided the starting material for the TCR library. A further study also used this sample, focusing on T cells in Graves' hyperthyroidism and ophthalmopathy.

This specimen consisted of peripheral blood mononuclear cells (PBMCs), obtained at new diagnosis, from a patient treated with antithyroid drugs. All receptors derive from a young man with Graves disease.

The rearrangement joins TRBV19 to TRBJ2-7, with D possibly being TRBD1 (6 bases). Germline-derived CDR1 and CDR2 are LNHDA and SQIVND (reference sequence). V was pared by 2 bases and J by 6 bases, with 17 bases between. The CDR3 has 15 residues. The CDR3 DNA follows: TGTGCCAGTAGTATACAGGGGACCCCAGGAAGCGAGCAGTACTTC. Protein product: CASSIQGTPGSEQYF.

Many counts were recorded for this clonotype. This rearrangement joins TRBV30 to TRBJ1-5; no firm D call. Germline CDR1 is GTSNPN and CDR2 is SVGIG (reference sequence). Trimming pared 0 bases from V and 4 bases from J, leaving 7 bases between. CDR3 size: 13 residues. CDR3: CAWSVSPNQPQHF. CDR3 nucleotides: TGTGCCTGGAGTGTGAGCCCGAATCAGCCCCAGCATTTT.

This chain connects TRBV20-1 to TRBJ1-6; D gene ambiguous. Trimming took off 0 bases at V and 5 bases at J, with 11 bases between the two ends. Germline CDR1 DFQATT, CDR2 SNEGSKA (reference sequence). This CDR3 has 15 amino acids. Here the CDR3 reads CSARDRGQNNSPLHF. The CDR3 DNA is TGCAGTGCTAGAGATCGCGGGCAGAATAATTCACCCCTCCACTTT.

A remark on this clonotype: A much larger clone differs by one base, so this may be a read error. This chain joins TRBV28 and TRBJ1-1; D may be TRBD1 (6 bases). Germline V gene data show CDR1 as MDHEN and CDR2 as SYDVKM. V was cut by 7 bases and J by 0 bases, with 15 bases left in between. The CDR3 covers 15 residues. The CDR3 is CASTGTRSLNTEAFF. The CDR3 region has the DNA TGTGCCAGCACGGGGACACGCTCATTGAACACTGAAGCTTTCTTT.

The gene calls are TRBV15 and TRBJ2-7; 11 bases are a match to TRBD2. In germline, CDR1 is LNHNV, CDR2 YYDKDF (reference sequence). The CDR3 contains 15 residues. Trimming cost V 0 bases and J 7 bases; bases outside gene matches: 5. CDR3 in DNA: TGTGCCACCAGCAGAGATCTAGCGGGAGGAAGAGAGCAGTACTTC. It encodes CATSRDLAGGREQYF. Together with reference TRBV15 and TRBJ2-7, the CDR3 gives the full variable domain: DAMVIQNPRYQVTQFGKPVTLSCSQTLNHNVMYWYQQKSSQAPKLLFHYYDKDFNNEADTPDNFQSRRPNTSFCFLDIRSPGLGDTAMYLCATSRDLAGGREQYFGPGTRLTVT.

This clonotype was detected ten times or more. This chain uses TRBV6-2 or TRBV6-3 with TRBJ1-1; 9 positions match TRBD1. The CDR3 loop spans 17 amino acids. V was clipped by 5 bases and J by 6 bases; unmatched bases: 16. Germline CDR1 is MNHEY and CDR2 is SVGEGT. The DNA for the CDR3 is TGTGCCAGCAGTCCCGCGACAGGGGGTGGGTCGAGGTCTGAAGCTTTCTTT. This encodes CASSPATGGGSRSEAFF.

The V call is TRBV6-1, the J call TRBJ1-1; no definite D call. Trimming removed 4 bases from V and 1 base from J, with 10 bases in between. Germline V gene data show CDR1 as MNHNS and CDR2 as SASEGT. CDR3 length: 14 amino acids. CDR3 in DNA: TGTGCCAGCAGTGTCTTGCAGGCGAACACTGAAGCTTTCTTT. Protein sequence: CASSVLQANTEAFF.

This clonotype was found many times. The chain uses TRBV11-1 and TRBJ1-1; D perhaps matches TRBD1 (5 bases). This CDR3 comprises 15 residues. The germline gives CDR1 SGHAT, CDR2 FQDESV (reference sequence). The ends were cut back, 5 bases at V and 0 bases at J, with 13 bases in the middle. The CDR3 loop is CASSPTRQMNTEAFF. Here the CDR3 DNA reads TGTGCCAGCAGCCCAACACGACAGATGAACACTGAAGCTTTCTTT.

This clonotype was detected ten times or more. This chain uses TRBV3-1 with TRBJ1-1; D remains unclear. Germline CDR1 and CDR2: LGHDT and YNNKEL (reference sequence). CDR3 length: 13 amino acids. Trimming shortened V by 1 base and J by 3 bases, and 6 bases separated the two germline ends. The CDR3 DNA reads TGTGCCAGCAGCCAAGGGTGGTACACTGAAGCTTTCTTT. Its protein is CASSQGWYTEAFF.

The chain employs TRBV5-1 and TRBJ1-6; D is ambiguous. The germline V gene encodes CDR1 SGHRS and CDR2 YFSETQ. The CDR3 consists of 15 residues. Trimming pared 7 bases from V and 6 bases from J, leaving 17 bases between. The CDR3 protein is CASPFGLLRNSPLHF. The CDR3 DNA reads TGCGCCAGCCCTTTCGGTCTCCTCCGTAATTCACCCCTCCACTTT.

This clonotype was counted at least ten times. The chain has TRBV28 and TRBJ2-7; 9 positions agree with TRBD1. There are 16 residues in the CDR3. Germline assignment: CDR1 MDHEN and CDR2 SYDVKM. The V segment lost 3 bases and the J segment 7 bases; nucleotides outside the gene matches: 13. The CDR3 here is CASSFSDRGGTGEQYF. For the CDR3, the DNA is TGTGCCAGCAGTTTTTCCGACAGGGGGGGAACAGGGGAGCAGTACTTC.

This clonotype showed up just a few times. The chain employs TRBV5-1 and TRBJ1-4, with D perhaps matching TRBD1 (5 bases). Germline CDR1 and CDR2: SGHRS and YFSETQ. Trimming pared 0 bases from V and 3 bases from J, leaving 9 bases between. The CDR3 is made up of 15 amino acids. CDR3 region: CASSLAGAANEKLFF. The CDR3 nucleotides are TGCGCCAGCAGCTTGGCCGGGGCAGCTAATGAAAAACTGTTTTTT. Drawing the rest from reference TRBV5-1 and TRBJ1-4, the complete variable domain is KAGVTQTPRYLIKTRGQQVTLSCSPISGHRSVSWYQQTPGQGLQFLFEYFSETQRNKGNFPGRFSGRQFSNSRSEMNVSTLELGDSALYLCASSLAGAANEKLFFGSGTQLSVL.

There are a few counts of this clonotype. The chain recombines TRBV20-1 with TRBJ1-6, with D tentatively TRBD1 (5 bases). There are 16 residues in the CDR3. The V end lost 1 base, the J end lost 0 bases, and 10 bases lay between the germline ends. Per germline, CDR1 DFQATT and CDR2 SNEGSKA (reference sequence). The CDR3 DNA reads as TGCAGTGCTAGAGCCGCGCAGGGCTCCTATAATTCACCCCTCCACTTT. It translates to CSARAAQGSYNSPLHF.

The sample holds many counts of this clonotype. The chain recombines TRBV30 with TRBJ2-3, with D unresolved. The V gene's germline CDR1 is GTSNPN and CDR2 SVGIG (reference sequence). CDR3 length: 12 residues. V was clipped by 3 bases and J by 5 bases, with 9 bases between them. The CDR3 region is CAWSSTRDTQYF. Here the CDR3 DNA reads TGTGCCTGGAGCTCCACACGAGATACGCAGTATTTT.

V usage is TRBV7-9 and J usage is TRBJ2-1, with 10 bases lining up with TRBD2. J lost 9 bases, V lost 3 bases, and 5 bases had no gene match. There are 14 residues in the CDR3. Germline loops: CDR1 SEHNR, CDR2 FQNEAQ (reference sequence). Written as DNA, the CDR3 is TGTGCCAGCAGCTTTCTAGCGGGAGCTGGTGAGCAGTTCTTC. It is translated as CASSFLAGAGEQFF.

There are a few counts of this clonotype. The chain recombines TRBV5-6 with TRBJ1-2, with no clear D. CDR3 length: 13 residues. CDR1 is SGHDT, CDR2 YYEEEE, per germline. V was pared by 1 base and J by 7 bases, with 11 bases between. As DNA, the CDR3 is TGTGCCAGCAGCTTGTCCACTAGTGGTGGCTACACCTTC. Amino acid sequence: CASSLSTSGGYTF.

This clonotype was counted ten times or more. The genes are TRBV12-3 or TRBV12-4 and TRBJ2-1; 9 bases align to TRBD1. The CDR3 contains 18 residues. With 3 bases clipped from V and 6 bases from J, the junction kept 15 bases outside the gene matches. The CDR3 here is CASSFHQDSGTGSNEQFF. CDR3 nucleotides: TGTGCCAGCAGTTTCCATCAAGACTCCGGGACAGGGTCCAATGAGCAGTTCTTC.

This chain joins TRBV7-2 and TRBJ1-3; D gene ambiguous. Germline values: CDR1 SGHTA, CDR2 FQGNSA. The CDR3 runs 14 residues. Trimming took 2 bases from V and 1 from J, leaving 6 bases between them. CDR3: CASSLFISGNTIYF. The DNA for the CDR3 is TGTGCCAGCAGCTTATTCATTTCTGGAAACACCATATATTTT.

The CDR3 DNA reads as TGTGCCAGCAGTTGGAATATAAGGACAGTACCATCTAACTATGGCTACACCTTC. Amino acids: CASSWNIRTVPSNYGYTF. The chain employs TRBV28 and TRBJ1-2; D is perhaps TRBD1 (6 bases). The CDR3 has 18 residues. V was trimmed by 4 bases and J by 0 bases, leaving 21 bases between them. The germline gives CDR1 MDHEN, CDR2 SYDVKM.

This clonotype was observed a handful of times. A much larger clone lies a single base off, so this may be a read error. For the CDR3, the DNA is TGTGCCTCTACCACTAGTTCCCACAATGAGCAGTTCTTC. As protein: CASTTSSHNEQFF. This rearrangement joins TRBV30 to TRBJ2-1; tentative D call: TRBD2 (5 bases). The CDR3 runs 13 residues. The V end lost 7 bases, the J end lost 5 bases, and 15 bases lay between the germline ends. Germline-derived CDR1 and CDR2 are GTSNPN and SVGIG (reference sequence).

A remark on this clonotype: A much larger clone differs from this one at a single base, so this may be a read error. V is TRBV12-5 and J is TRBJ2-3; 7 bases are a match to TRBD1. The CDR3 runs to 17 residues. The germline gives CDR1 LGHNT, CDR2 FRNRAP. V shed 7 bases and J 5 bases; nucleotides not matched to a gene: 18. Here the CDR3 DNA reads TGTGCTAGTGAGATCATGTTTGAGACAGGGAATGTAGATACGCAGTATTTT. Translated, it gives CASEIMFETGNVDTQYF.